The 8 T cell receptor beta chains given below trace back to one sample, sequenced in a study of cytomegalovirus exposure and HLA in healthy donors. The PCR used 60 Vbeta and 13 Jbeta primers. Assay used: immunoSEQ multiplex PCR; TCRdb lists only in-frame clones, some missing. This sample has roughly 190,000 clones, with about four fifths found just once. What was sequenced was PBMCs. These receptors were collected from a girl between 5 and 17 years old in good health and CMV-seropositive.

This clone showed up just once. The chain has TRBV19 and TRBJ2-2; TRBD1 matches 9 bases. This CDR3 is 14 amino acids long. Per the germline V gene, CDR1 is LNHDA and CDR2 is SQIVND (reference sequence). The junction had 3 bases not matched to a gene; V was cut back by 6 bases and J by 4 bases. This CDR3 is CASSPDRGTGELFF. The DNA of the CDR3 is TGTGCCAGTAGCCCGGACAGGGGCACCGGGGAGCTGTTTTTT.

This sequence joins TRBV6-9 and TRBJ2-2; D gene ambiguous. V lost 5 bases and J lost 4, with 11 bases in between. The CDR3 loop spans 14 amino acids. Germline lookup yields CDR1 MNHGY and CDR2 SVAAGI. CDR3 loop: CASSHSRFTGELFF. The CDR3 bases are TGTGCCAGCAGTCACTCTAGGTTCACCGGGGAGCTGTTTTTT.

This rearrangement joins TRBV7-2 to TRBJ1-6, with 9 positions matching TRBD1. There are 16 residues in the CDR3. In germline, CDR1 is SGHTA, CDR2 FQGNSA. V shed 1 base, J shed 8 bases, and the junction held 6 bases outside the gene matches. The chain's CDR3 is CASSLVSTGGYSPLHF. The CDR3 DNA is TGTGCCAGCAGCTTAGTCTCGACAGGGGGTTATTCACCCCTCCACTTT.

V usage is TRBV5-8 and J usage is TRBJ2-1; TRBD1 matches 12 bases. The germline CDR1 and CDR2 sequences are SGHTS and YDEGEE. J was trimmed by 4 bases and V by 4 bases; bases with no gene match: 6. The CDR3 loop spans 16 amino acids. The CDR3 loop reads CASSPRDRGQYNEQFF. In nucleotides, the CDR3 is TGTGCCAGCAGCCCCCGGGACAGGGGGCAATACAATGAGCAGTTCTTC.

This chain's CDR3 is CASSGRGTSGGPETQYF. The CDR3 coding sequence is TGTGCCAGCAGCGGCCGCGGGACTAGCGGGGGGCCAGAGACCCAGTACTTC. The chain has TRBV9 and TRBJ2-5; 15 bases are shared with TRBD2. With V trimmed by 3 bases and J by 4 bases, 7 bases remained unmatched. The germline V gene has CDR1 SGDLS and CDR2 YYNGEE. The CDR3 is made up of 17 amino acids.

This rearrangement joins TRBV27 to TRBJ2-7; no reliable D call. V shed 4 bases and J shed 0 bases, with 16 bases lying between them. Germline CDR1 reads MNHEY; CDR2 reads SMNVEV (reference sequence). The CDR3 contains 16 residues. CDR3 nucleotides: TGTGCCAGCAGTTCCCCCGACTGGTCCAGCTCCTACGAGCAGTACTTC. Encoded protein: CASSSPDWSSSYEQYF.

The CDR3 here is CASSLGTGHGSEQYF. CDR3 bases: TGTGCCAGCAGCTTGGGGACAGGACACGGGAGCGAGCAGTACTTC. This chain uses TRBV11-2 with TRBJ2-7; 8 bases map to TRBD1. The CDR3 spans 15 residues. Germline V CDR1 and CDR2: SGHAT, FQNNGV. Germline trimming cut 3 bases from V and 6 bases from J; bases unmatched to any gene: 10.

The chain couples TRBV9 to TRBJ2-2; 12 bases fit TRBD1. This CDR3 region has 15 residues. Germline values: CDR1 SGDLS, CDR2 YYNGEE. V gave up 2 bases and J gave up 7 bases; unmatched junction bases: 3. CDR3 residues: CASSVGTGGDGELFF. The CDR3 nucleotides are TGTGCCAGCAGCGTCGGGACAGGGGGCGACGGGGAGCTGTTTTTT.